The clone carrying this T cell receptor (beta chain) was counted only a few times. Antigen: not known. Then a second PCR, running about 6 to 11 cycles, was carried out with a sample-barcoded 5' primer and a J-beta primer mix. Every molecule of cDNA carried a tag from a template-switch adaptor with 12 random nucleotides. TCRdb itself ran the 5' RACE reads through MiXCR, one entry per CDR3 protein. The table records some 1.4 million distinct CDR3 sequences, 35% to 45% of them present only once. In germline, CDR1 is SGHNT, CDR2 YENEEA. V was clipped by 10 bases and J by 9 bases; unmatched bases: 10. This CDR3 is 13 amino acids long. For every donor, a draw yielded 9.5 to 10 milliliters of peripheral blood. Each sample gave at least 7 million isolated PBMCs. The data stem from a study of blood T cells in healthy people across ages. Points from the study as a whole: Estimates based on one million T cells were treated as lower bounds.

The sequence was collected from a woman aged 18-35 years in good health. The sequencing sample was made of blood. The genes are TRBV11-3 and TRBJ2-1; 9 bases line up with TRBD1. CDR3 region: CATGTGRDLEQFF. Here the CDR3 DNA reads TGTGCCACCGGGACAGGGAGAGACCTTGAGCAGTTCTTC. The complete variable domain, with remaining parts taken from reference TRBV11-3 and TRBJ2-1, reads EAGVVQSPRYKIIEKKQPVAFWCNPISGHNTLYWYLQNLGQGPELLIRYENEEAVDDSQLPKDRFSAERLKGVDSTLKIQPAELGDSAVYLCATGTGRDLEQFFGPGTRLTVL.